The present entry profiles one T cell receptor (beta chain) with its context. What it binds is unknown. The CDR3 contains 15 residues. Germline loops: CDR1 SGDLS, CDR2 YYNGEE. Trimming removed 3 bases at V and 3 bases at J, with 15 bases between. Repertoires were generated with immunoSEQ multiplex PCR, while TCRdb's copy carries only in-frame clones and drops some. The table records some 30,000 clones, roughly 90% of them present only once. The sample belongs to a study of monozygotic twins with cystic fibrosis. Study results and limitations: Clonality was generally low (median about 0.0095), higher in the most severe patients.

Sample: blood. The sequence came from a girl under 10 years old with cystic fibrosis. The V gene is TRBV9, the J gene TRBJ2-5; perhaps TRBD1 as D (6 bases). Written as DNA, the CDR3 is TGTGCCAGCAGCGGGGGACAAATACCTAAAGAGACCCAGTACTTC. Its translation is CASSGGQIPKETQYF.